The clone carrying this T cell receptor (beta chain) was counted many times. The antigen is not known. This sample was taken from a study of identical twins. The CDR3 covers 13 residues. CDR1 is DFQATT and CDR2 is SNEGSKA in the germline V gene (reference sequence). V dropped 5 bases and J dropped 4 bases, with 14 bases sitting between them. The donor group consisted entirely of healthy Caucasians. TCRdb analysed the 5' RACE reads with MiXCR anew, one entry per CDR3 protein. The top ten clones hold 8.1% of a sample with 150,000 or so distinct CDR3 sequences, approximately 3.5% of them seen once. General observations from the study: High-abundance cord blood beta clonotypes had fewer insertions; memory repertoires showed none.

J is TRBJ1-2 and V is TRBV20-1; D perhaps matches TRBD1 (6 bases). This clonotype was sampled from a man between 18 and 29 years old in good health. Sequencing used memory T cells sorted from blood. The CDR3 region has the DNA TGCAGTGCTTCTATAACAGGGTTCTATGGCTACACCTTC. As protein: CSASITGFYGYTF.